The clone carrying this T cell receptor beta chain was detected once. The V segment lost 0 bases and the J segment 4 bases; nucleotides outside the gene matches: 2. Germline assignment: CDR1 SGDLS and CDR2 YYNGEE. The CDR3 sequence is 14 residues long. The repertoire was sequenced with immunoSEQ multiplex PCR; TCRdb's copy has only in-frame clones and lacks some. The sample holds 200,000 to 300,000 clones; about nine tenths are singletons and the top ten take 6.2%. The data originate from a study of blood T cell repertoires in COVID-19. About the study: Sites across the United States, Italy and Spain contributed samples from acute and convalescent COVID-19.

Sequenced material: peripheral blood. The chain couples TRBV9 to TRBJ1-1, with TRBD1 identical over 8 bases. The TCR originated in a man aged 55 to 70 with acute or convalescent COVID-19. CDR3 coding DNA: TGTGCCAGCAGCGTAGGGGGGACAGGCACTGAAGCTTTCTTT. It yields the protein CASSVGGTGTEAFF. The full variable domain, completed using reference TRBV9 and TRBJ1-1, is DSGVTQTPKHLITATGQRVTLRCSPRSGDLSVYWYQQSLDQGLQFLIQYYNGEERAKGNILERFSAQQFPDLHSELNLSSLELGDSALYFCASSVGGTGTEAFFGQGTRLTVV.